This TCR beta chain appears in the sequencing data of a study of cytomegalovirus exposure and HLA in healthy donors. Regarding the study as a whole: Excluded: some indistinguishable V segments such as TRBV6-2 and TRBV6-3.

The CDR3 runs 14 residues. Germline V gives CDR1 SGHRS, CDR2 YFSETQ. After removal of 4 bases from V and 6 bases from J, the junction contained 7 bases not matched to a gene. With regard to this clone: Its antigen is not known.

The PCR used 60 Vbeta and 13 Jbeta primers. Only in-frame clones appear in the TCRdb table, and some are missing; sequencing was by immunoSEQ multiplex PCR. The data show roughly 120,000 clones, roughly 77% seen once. The source of this sequence is a man younger than 40 in good health and CMV-seronegative. J is TRBJ2-3 and V is TRBV5-1; the match to TRBD2 covers 8 bases. The sequencing input was PBMCs. Written as DNA, the CDR3 is TGCGCCAGCAGCAACAGCGGGAGTGGGGATACGCAGTATTTT. Protein product: CASSNSGSGDTQYF.